This passage covers 12 T cell receptor beta chains from one sample sequenced in a study of memory CD4+ T cells and cytomegalovirus serostatus. Generated by immunoSEQ multiplex PCR, the TCRdb table keeps only in-frame clones and is missing some. The top ten hold around 5.2% of the sample, which has under 40,000 clones, around 79% seen once. The sort gate was single viable CD3+CD4+CD8-CD45RO+ cells for memory CD4+ T cells. The sequenced sample consisted of memory CD4+ T cells from blood. The receptors were sampled from an adult in good health and CMV-seropositive.

The chain joins TRBV5-8 to TRBJ2-2; 8 nucleotides line up with TRBD2. The CDR3 has 16 residues. From germline, CDR1 is SGHTS and CDR2 YDEGEE. Germline trimming cut 4 bases from V and 6 bases from J; bases unmatched to any gene: 11. CDR3 sequence: CASSLQRAGEAGELFF. The DNA for the CDR3 is TGTGCCAGCAGCCTCCAACGAGCGGGAGAGGCCGGGGAGCTGTTTTTT.

V and J are TRBV11-1 and TRBJ1-2, with 8 bases aligning to TRBD1. Trimming at V came to 5 bases and at J to 9 bases, leaving 8 bases not matched to a gene. This CDR3 has 13 amino acids. Germline V gene data show CDR1 as SGHAT and CDR2 as FQDESV (reference sequence). The CDR3 DNA sequence: TGTGCCAGCAGCCCTGGGACAGGACTTAGCTACACCTTC. Its translation: CASSPGTGLSYTF.

In its sample, this clone was seen once. The chain combines TRBV2 with TRBJ2-1; 7 nucleotides line up with TRBD1. With 4 bases clipped from V and 8 bases from J, the junction kept 11 bases outside the gene matches. Looked up from germline, CDR1 is SNHLY and CDR2 is FYNNEI. The CDR3 extends over 15 amino acids. Here the CDR3 DNA reads TGTGCCAGCAGTGGTGACAGGGCCTTCGCTGATGAGCAGTTCTTC. Translation gives CASSGDRAFADEQFF.

The chain has TRBV4-2 and TRBJ2-1; D is possibly TRBD2 (6 bases). CDR1 and CDR2 from the germline V gene are LGHNA and YNFKEQ. This CDR3 region has 14 residues. V was pared by 0 bases and J by 8 bases, with 11 bases between. CDR3 sequence (DNA): TGTGCCAGCAGCCAAGACCGGCCGGGGGATGAGCAGTTCTTC. Amino acid sequence: CASSQDRPGDEQFF.

The chain carries TRBV4-3 and TRBJ2-7; D uncertain. Deletions cut 0 bases from V and 7 bases from J, with 10 bases between. The CDR3 loop spans 13 amino acids. From germline, CDR1 is LGHNA and CDR2 YSLEER. The CDR3 DNA is TGCGCCAGCAGCCAAGAGACCCTCGGGGAGCAGTACTTC. It specifies CASSQETLGEQYF.

V is TRBV5-1 and J is TRBJ2-7; possibly TRBD1 or TRBD2 for D (5 bases each). Germline CDR1 and CDR2: SGHRS and YFSETQ. The CDR3 spans 15 residues. Trimming removed 3 bases from V and 2 bases from J, with 15 bases in between. DNA for the CDR3: TGCGCCAGCAGCTCCGGGACGGTCCCCACCTACGAGCAGTACTTC. It yields the protein CASSSGTVPTYEQYF.

This chain uses TRBV9 with TRBJ2-7; tentatively, D is TRBD1 or TRBD2 (5 bases each). Trimming removed 4 bases from V and 4 bases from J, with 15 bases in between. Germline assignment: CDR1 SGDLS and CDR2 YYNGEE. The CDR3 runs 14 residues. The CDR3 DNA sequence: TGTGCCAGCAGCCCCGGGGACGGAGTTTACGAGCAGTACTTC. Encoded protein: CASSPGDGVYEQYF.

For this clone: Other DNA sequences from this sample encode an identical CDR3 as well. This chain joins TRBV5-1 and TRBJ2-5; D unresolved. Germline lookup yields CDR1 SGHRS and CDR2 YFSETQ. Trimming shortened V by 4 bases and J by 2 bases, and 9 bases separated the two germline ends. The CDR3 has 13 amino acids. CDR3: CASSPGSQETQYF. CDR3 DNA: TGCGCCAGCAGCCCCGGGTCACAAGAGACCCAGTACTTC.

The chain links TRBV19 to TRBJ2-5; the D gene could be TRBD1 or TRBD2 (6 bases each). There are 14 residues in the CDR3. The germline V gene has CDR1 LNHDA and CDR2 SQIVND (reference sequence). Trimming removed 3 bases from V and 5 bases from J, with 13 bases in between. CDR3 residues: CASSIGRGRETQYF. The DNA for the CDR3 is TGTGCCAGTAGTATCGGTCGGGGGCGGGAGACCCAGTACTTC. Full variable domain (remainder filled in from reference TRBV19 and TRBJ2-5): DGGITQSPKYLFRKEGQNVTLSCEQNLNHDAMYWYRQDPGQGLRLIYYSQIVNDFQKGDIAEGYSVSREKKESFPLTVTSAQKNPTAFYLCASSIGRGRETQYFGPGTRLLVL.

This chain joins TRBV15 and TRBJ2-7; perhaps TRBD1 as D (6 bases). This CDR3 comprises 14 residues. Germline CDR1 is LNHNV and CDR2 is YYDKDF (reference sequence). V lost 4 bases and J 2 bases, leaving 12 bases between the germline ends. Here the CDR3 reads CATSTLRDTYEQYF. The CDR3 DNA reads as TGTGCCACCAGCACCCTCCGGGACACCTACGAGCAGTACTTC.

This chain uses TRBV5-1 with TRBJ2-1, with 9 bases matching TRBD1. The CDR3 sequence is 16 residues long. Germline V gives CDR1 SGHRS, CDR2 YFSETQ. J lost 2 bases, V lost 4 bases, and 7 bases had no gene match. The chain's CDR3 is CASSPAGQGTYNEQFF. CDR3 DNA sequence: TGCGCCAGCAGCCCGGCGGGACAGGGAACCTACAATGAGCAGTTCTTC.

The gene calls are TRBV7-9 and TRBJ2-1; D possibly uses TRBD1 or TRBD2 (6 bases each). Germline CDR1 SEHNR, CDR2 FQNEAQ (reference sequence). The CDR3 covers 14 residues. The V end was cut by 4 bases, the J end by 7 bases, with 14 bases between. The CDR3 sequence is CASSWGAAPNEQFF. In DNA, the CDR3 is TGTGCCAGCAGCTGGGGGGCCGCTCCAAATGAGCAGTTCTTC.